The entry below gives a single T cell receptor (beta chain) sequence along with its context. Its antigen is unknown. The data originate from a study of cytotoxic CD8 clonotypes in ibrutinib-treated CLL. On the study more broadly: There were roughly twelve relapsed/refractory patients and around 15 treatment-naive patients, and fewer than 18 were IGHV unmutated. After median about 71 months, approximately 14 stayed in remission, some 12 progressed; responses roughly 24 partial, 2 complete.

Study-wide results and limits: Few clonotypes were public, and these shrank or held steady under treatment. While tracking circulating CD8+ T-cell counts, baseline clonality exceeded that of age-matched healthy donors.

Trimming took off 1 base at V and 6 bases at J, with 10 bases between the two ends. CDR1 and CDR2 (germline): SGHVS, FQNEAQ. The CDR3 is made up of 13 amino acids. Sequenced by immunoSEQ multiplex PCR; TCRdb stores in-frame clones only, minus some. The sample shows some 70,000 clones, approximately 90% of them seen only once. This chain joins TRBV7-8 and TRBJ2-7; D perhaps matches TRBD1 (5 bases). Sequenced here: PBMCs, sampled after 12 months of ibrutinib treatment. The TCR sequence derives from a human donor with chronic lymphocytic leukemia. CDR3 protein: CASSLGGWIEQYF. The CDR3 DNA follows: TGTGCCAGCAGCTTAGGGGGCTGGATCGAGCAGTACTTC.